One sample yielded the 10 T cell receptor beta chains listed below, sequenced in a study of shared clonotypes between healthy human individuals. Naive-designated CD8 cells lacked CD45RO, were positively enriched for CCR7, and omitted terminally differentiated effector memory CD45RA+ cells. Sequenced by immunoSEQ multiplex PCR; TCRdb stores in-frame clones only, minus some. The sample includes about 820,000 clones, over 90% of them seen just once. Sequenced: naive CD8+ T cells sorted from blood. The receptor source for this set is a man aged 30 to 39 in good health.

The chain combines TRBV7-8 with TRBJ1-2; TRBD1 aligns across 9 bases. CDR1 SGHVS and CDR2 FQNEAQ come from the germline V gene. The ends lost 7 bases at V and 4 bases at J; junction bases unmatched: 13. The CDR3 has 16 residues. CDR3 DNA sequence: TGTGCCAGCAACCCTGGGCCGGACAGGGGTGTCTATGGCTACACCTTC. It translates to CASNPGPDRGVYGYTF. The entire variable domain, with the rest obtained from reference TRBV7-8 and TRBJ1-2, is as follows: GAGVSQSPRYKVAKRGQDVALRCDPISGHVSLFWYQQALGQGPEFLTYFQNEAQLDKSGLPSDRFFAERPEGSVSTLKIQRTQQEDSAVYLCASNPGPDRGVYGYTFGSGTRLTVV.

This clone was counted a single time. The chain is built from TRBV7-9 and TRBJ1-5; TRBD1 agrees at 10 bases. The CDR3 has 15 amino acids. Looked up from germline, CDR1 is SEHNR and CDR2 is FQNEAQ (reference sequence). The trim removed 3 bases at V and 4 bases at J, leaving 3 bases unmatched. CDR3 nucleotides: TGTGCCAGCAGCTTCGGACAGGGGGAAAATCAGCCCCAGCATTTT. This gives the protein CASSFGQGENQPQHF. Drawing the rest from reference TRBV7-9 and TRBJ1-5, the complete variable domain is DTGVSQNPRHKITKRGQNVTFRCDPISEHNRLYWYRQTLGQGPEFLTYFQNEAQLEKSRLLSDRFSAERPKGSFSTLEIQRTEQGDSAMYLCASSFGQGENQPQHFGDGTRLSIL.

The chain recombines TRBV2 with TRBJ1-1; TRBD1 might be the D (5 bases). The germline V gene has CDR1 SNHLY and CDR2 FYNNEI. Deletions cut 8 bases from V and 5 bases from J, with 15 bases between. The CDR3 sequence is 13 residues long. CDR3 protein: CASAGGGWTEAFF. The CDR3 DNA follows: TGTGCCAGCGCTGGGGGAGGGTGGACTGAAGCTTTCTTT.

This clone was seen a single time. The junction departs from germline at one end; a sequencing error may be responsible. The chain's CDR3 is CASSHGTAENIQYF. The CDR3 nucleotides are TGCGCCAGCAGTCACGGGACAGCCGAAAACATTCAGTACTTC. The rearrangement joins TRBV10-1 to TRBJ2-4; TRBD1 matches 7 bases. Germline values: CDR1 WNHNN, CDR2 SYGVQD (reference sequence). The CDR3 totals 14 residues.

The chain links TRBV27 to TRBJ2-7, with D perhaps given as TRBD1 or TRBD2 (5 bases each). Germline CDR1 reads MNHEY; CDR2 reads SMNVEV (reference sequence). The V and J ends lost 0 bases and 6 bases respectively, with 9 bases between them. The length of the CDR3 is 13 residues. Written as DNA, the CDR3 is TGTGCCAGCAGTTTATCGATTGGGGGCGAGCAGTACTTC. Its translation: CASSLSIGGEQYF.

V and J are TRBV19 and TRBJ1-1; the D is unclear. CDR1 LNHDA and CDR2 SQIVND come from the germline V gene (reference sequence). CDR3 length equals 15 residues. Between the trimmed V and J ends, which lost 2 bases and 4 bases, there was a span of 14 bases. The CDR3: CASSIIAEIGTEAFF. CDR3 DNA sequence: TGTGCCAGTAGTATAATCGCAGAGATCGGCACTGAAGCTTTCTTT.

This chain joins TRBV5-1 and TRBJ2-7; TRBD2 agrees at 8 bases. Germline lookup yields CDR1 SGHRS and CDR2 YFSETQ. Losses at the gene ends were 5 bases for V and 9 bases for J; bases not matched to a gene: 10. The CDR3 spans 13 residues. Written as DNA, the CDR3 is TGCGCCAGCAGATTGAGCGGGAGTCCCGGGCAGTACTTC. This gives the protein CASRLSGSPGQYF.

The rearrangement joins TRBV7-8 to TRBJ1-2; unclear D gene. V was trimmed by 1 base and J by 3 bases, leaving 6 bases between them. Germline CDR1 is SGHVS and CDR2 is FQNEAQ. The length of the CDR3 is 13 residues. The DNA for the CDR3 is TGTGCCAGCAGCTTAGAATCGCACTATGGCTACACCTTC. Amino acids: CASSLESHYGYTF.

The chain has TRBV7-8 and TRBJ1-1; no clear D gene. Germline assignment: CDR1 SGHVS and CDR2 FQNEAQ. Trimming stripped 5 bases from V and 0 bases from J, with 13 bases between. The CDR3 has 15 amino acids. CDR3 protein: CASSPRLGMNTEAFF. The CDR3, as DNA: TGTGCCAGCAGCCCCCGGTTGGGCATGAACACTGAAGCTTTCTTT.

Here the CDR3 reads CASSRTVAWEQYF. The CDR3 DNA reads as TGCGCCAGCAGCCGCACTGTGGCGTGGGAGCAGTACTTC. This sequence joins TRBV4-1 and TRBJ2-7; D remains unclear. Trimming removed 4 bases at V and 7 bases at J, with 14 bases between. Germline V lookup: CDR1 MGHRA, CDR2 YSYEKL. The CDR3 length is 13 residues.